The 32 T cell receptor beta chains below were found in one sample sequenced in a study of lymphopenia after photon versus proton radiotherapy. Libraries were prepared by immunoSEQ multiplex PCR; TCRdb keeps only in-frame clonotypes and omits some of them. This sample has 50,000 or so clones, with more than 85% found just once. Sequencing was performed on peripheral blood, taken from a patient treated with photon-based radiotherapy. The origin of the receptors is a woman aged 40 to 50 with cholangiocarcinoma.

The chain combines TRBV2 with TRBJ1-4, with 8 nucleotides matching TRBD1. Germline CDR1 reads SNHLY; CDR2 reads FYNNEI. The CDR3 is made up of 13 amino acids. Trimming at V came to 4 bases and at J to 8 bases, leaving 3 bases not matched to a gene. CDR3: CASSVQGDEKLFF. Here the CDR3 DNA reads TGTGCCAGCAGTGTACAGGGGGACGAAAAACTGTTTTTT.

The rearrangement uses TRBV7-9 and TRBJ2-1; D remains ambiguous. The CDR3 extends over 14 amino acids. CDR1 and CDR2 from the germline V gene are SEHNR and FQNEAQ (reference sequence). Trimming cost V 3 bases and J 9 bases, with 15 bases left between them. In DNA form, the CDR3 reads TGTGCCAGCAGCTTCCCCCTAGAATGGAGTGAGCAGTTCTTC. This codes for CASSFPLEWSEQFF.

This clone was observed a single time. This chain uses TRBV5-1 with TRBJ1-2; tentatively, D is TRBD1 (5 bases). Trimming pared 2 bases from V and 8 bases from J, leaving 13 bases between. Germline loops: CDR1 SGHRS, CDR2 YFSETQ. The CDR3 has 13 residues. CDR3 sequence (DNA): TGCGCCAGCAGCTTACAGGCGGAGAAGGGCTACACCTTC. This translates into CASSLQAEKGYTF.

This clone was detected once. The rearrangement uses TRBV30 and TRBJ2-1; 8 bases align to TRBD2. With V trimmed by 1 base and J by 7 bases, 9 bases remained unmatched. There are 15 residues in the CDR3. Germline CDR1 is GTSNPN and CDR2 is SVGIG (reference sequence). The CDR3, as DNA: TGTGCCTGGAGTGGGGGGGTAGCGGGATATAATGAGCAGTTCTTC. This translates into CAWSGGVAGYNEQFF.

V and J are TRBV6-1 and TRBJ1-1; D remains ambiguous. From germline, CDR1 is MNHNS and CDR2 SASEGT. The CDR3 loop spans 11 amino acids. V was pared by 5 bases and J by 7 bases, with 8 bases between. The CDR3 DNA is TGTGCCAGCAGTTTTCGGGGTGAAGCTTTCTTT. Residues: CASSFRGEAFF.

This chain joins TRBV6-1 and TRBJ2-7; TRBD2 aligns across 9 bases. This CDR3 comprises 15 residues. Looked up from germline, CDR1 is MNHNS and CDR2 is SASEGT. Germline trimming cut 5 bases from V and 0 bases from J; bases unmatched to any gene: 5. CDR3 sequence reads: CASSLAGPSSYEQYF. DNA of the CDR3: TGTGCCAGCAGTCTAGCGGGGCCGAGCTCCTACGAGCAGTACTTC.

The chain recombines TRBV27 with TRBJ1-1; D ambiguous. With 6 bases removed from V and 0 bases from J, the gap between germline ends came to 23 bases. CDR1 and CDR2 from the germline V gene are MNHEY and SMNVEV (reference sequence). The CDR3 spans 18 residues. The CDR3 DNA reads as TGTGCCAGCAGCAGCTCTGTTAGAGCATTCGACATGAACACTGAAGCTTTCTTT. Translating gives CASSSSVRAFDMNTEAFF.

V is TRBV7-3 and J is TRBJ2-7; D tentatively reads TRBD1 or TRBD2 (5 bases each). V was pared by 5 bases and J by 3 bases, with 11 bases between. The CDR3 runs 13 residues. CDR1 and CDR2 from the germline V gene are SGHTA and FQGTGA. CDR3 region: CASSPGSYYEQYF. The CDR3 DNA is TGTGCCAGCAGCCCAGGGAGTTACTACGAGCAGTACTTC.

The chain uses TRBV6-5 and TRBJ1-2; D unresolved. Between the trimmed V and J ends, which lost 6 bases and 3 bases, there was a span of 11 bases. Germline loops: CDR1 MNHEY, CDR2 SVGAGI. The length of the CDR3 is 13 residues. The CDR3: CASSDGRHYGYTF. The DNA for the CDR3 is TGTGCCAGCAGCGACGGACGGCACTATGGCTACACCTTC.

The chain combines TRBV5-1 with TRBJ2-7; the match to TRBD1 covers 10 bases. Germline CDR1 and CDR2: SGHRS and YFSETQ. The V and J ends lost 4 bases and 5 bases, in that order; junction bases with no gene match: 9. This CDR3 spans 15 amino acids. CDR3: CASSRQGANSDEQYF. CDR3 in DNA: TGCGCCAGCAGCCGACAGGGGGCTAATTCGGACGAGCAGTACTTC.

This clone was picked up one time. The genes are TRBV2 and TRBJ1-4; no reliable D call. V was trimmed by 4 bases and J by 7 bases, leaving 13 bases between them. This CDR3 contains 14 residues. CDR1 is SNHLY and CDR2 is FYNNEI in the germline V gene. The CDR3 nucleotides read TGTGCCAGCAGTGCCAGCGGGGTGACTGAAAAACTGTTTTTT. As protein: CASSASGVTEKLFF.

The chain links TRBV2 to TRBJ2-7; TRBD1 matches 7 bases. The germline V gene encodes CDR1 SNHLY and CDR2 FYNNEI. V was clipped by 6 bases and J by 5 bases; unmatched bases: 7. This CDR3 is built from 13 residues. For the CDR3, the DNA is TGTGCCAGCAGGATGAGACAGGGTGACGAGCAGTACTTC. Its protein product is CASRMRQGDEQYF.

The CDR3 spells CASSSVGRLNTEAFF. CDR3 bases: TGTGCCAGCAGCTCCGTAGGGAGACTGAACACTGAAGCTTTCTTT. The rearrangement links TRBV5-4 to TRBJ1-1, with D hard to call. This CDR3 spans 15 amino acids. CDR1 SGHNT and CDR2 YYREEE come from the germline V gene (reference sequence). The germline V and J ends were trimmed by 3 bases and 0 bases, with 12 bases remaining between them.

This sequence joins TRBV14 and TRBJ1-6; D ambiguous. The CDR3 length is 13 residues. Germline assignment: CDR1 SGHDN and CDR2 FVKESK. The V gene lost 4 bases and the J gene lost 7 bases, with 8 bases spanning the gap. The CDR3: CASSPSRNSPLHF. The CDR3 nucleotides read TGTGCCAGCAGCCCTAGTCGGAATTCACCCCTCCACTTT. Based on the CDR3 plus reference TRBV14 and TRBJ1-6, the full variable domain is EAGVTQFPSHSVIEKGQTVTLRCDPISGHDNLYWYRRVMGKEIKFLLHFVKESKQDESGMPNNRFLAERTGGTYSTLKVQPAELEDSGVYFCASSPSRNSPLHFGNGTRLTVT.

This chain connects TRBV30 to TRBJ1-2; weak D call: TRBD1 (6 bases). V gave up 5 bases and J gave up 2 bases, with 15 bases separating them. Germline CDR1 reads GTSNPN; CDR2 reads SVGIG (reference sequence). The CDR3 is made up of 14 amino acids. The chain's CDR3 is CAWGLGGANYGYTF. In DNA, the CDR3 is TGTGCCTGGGGGCTGGGGGGCGCGAACTATGGCTACACCTTC.

This clone is a singleton in its sample. The J gene is TRBJ1-5, the V gene TRBV19; TRBD1 agrees at 7 bases. Trimming cost V 6 bases and J 2 bases; bases outside gene matches: 13. The CDR3 is 17 amino acids. Germline CDR1 is LNHDA and CDR2 is SQIVND (reference sequence). DNA of the CDR3: TGTGCCAGTAGCTGGTCCGTAGGGGGCGCGGGCAATCAGCCCCAGCATTTT. Translated: CASSWSVGGAGNQPQHF.

The sample holds one count of this clone. The chain carries TRBV7-3 and TRBJ2-7; possible D gene TRBD1, 6 bases. The CDR3 length is 14 residues. V was clipped by 6 bases and J by 2 bases, with 14 bases between them. The germline CDR1 and CDR2 sequences are SGHTA and FQGTGA. CDR3 DNA sequence: TGTGCCAGCAGTCAATGGACAGCGGCCTACGAGCAGTACTTC. This gives the protein CASSQWTAAYEQYF.

J is TRBJ1-5 and V is TRBV7-2; 7 nucleotides align to TRBD1. This CDR3 spans 15 amino acids. CDR1 is SGHTA, CDR2 FQGNSA, per germline. J gave up 2 bases and V 5 bases, and 6 bases lay outside the gene matches. The CDR3: CASSRQGGGNQPQHF. CDR3 in DNA: TGTGCCAGCAGCAGACAGGGAGGGGGCAATCAGCCCCAGCATTTT.

This clone came up a few times. The V gene is TRBV11-2, the J gene TRBJ1-1; D is unresolved. Germline V gene lookup returns CDR1 SGHAT and CDR2 FQNNGV. The germline V and J ends were trimmed by 5 bases and 2 bases, with 9 bases remaining between them. CDR3 length: 13 residues. The chain's CDR3 is CASSPATNTEAFF. The CDR3 DNA is TGTGCCAGCAGCCCCGCCACTAACACTGAAGCTTTCTTT.

The chain uses TRBV11-2 and TRBJ2-3; 8 nucleotides agree with TRBD2. Germline V CDR1 and CDR2: SGHAT, FQNNGV. V dropped 1 base and J dropped 3; count of bases not matched to a gene: 3. CDR3 length equals 15 residues. CDR3 residues: CASSLAGGRTDTQYF. DNA of the CDR3: TGTGCCAGCAGCTTAGCGGGAGGGCGGACAGATACGCAGTATTTT.

J is TRBJ2-1 and V is TRBV4-3, with 9 bases identical to TRBD2. Germline assignment: CDR1 LGHNA and CDR2 YSLEER. Losses at the gene ends were 4 bases for V and 5 bases for J; bases not matched to a gene: 9. CDR3 length: 16 amino acids. DNA for the CDR3: TGCGCCAGCAGCCTAGGAGGGCTAGCGGGACACAATGAGCAGTTCTTC. Its protein product is CASSLGGLAGHNEQFF.

This clone has a handful of counts. The chain couples TRBV19 to TRBJ2-7, with unresolved D. Germline V gene data show CDR1 as LNHDA and CDR2 as SQIVND (reference sequence). This CDR3 comprises 16 residues. With 4 bases removed from V and 0 bases from J, the gap between germline ends came to 16 bases. In DNA form, the CDR3 reads TGTGCCAGTAGTACCAGGCGACGGACGGACTCCTACGAGCAGTACTTC. This encodes CASSTRRRTDSYEQYF.

The V and J genes are TRBV7-3 and TRBJ2-7; 7 bases agree with TRBD1. V lost 5 bases, J lost 6 bases, and 7 bases stayed unmatched. Germline CDR1 is SGHTA and CDR2 is FQGTGA. CDR3 size: 13 residues. CDR3 sequence: CASSPGAGGEQYF. The CDR3 nucleotides read TGTGCCAGCAGCCCCGGGGCAGGGGGCGAGCAGTACTTC. Together with reference TRBV7-3 and TRBJ2-7, the CDR3 gives the full variable domain: GAGVSQTPSNKVTEKGKYVELRCDPISGHTALYWYRQSLGQGPEFLIYFQGTGAADDSGLPNDRFFAVRPEGSVSTLKIQRTERGDSAVYLCASSPGAGGEQYFGPGTRLTVT.

The chain carries TRBV27 and TRBJ1-2; possibly TRBD1 for D (6 bases). This CDR3 has 14 amino acids. V was pared by 8 bases and J by 4 bases, with 17 bases between. Looked up from germline, CDR1 is MNHEY and CDR2 is SMNVEV (reference sequence). CDR3 residues: CASSIGGRGYGYTF. The CDR3 DNA reads as TGTGCCAGCTCCATAGGGGGGCGCGGCTATGGCTACACCTTC.

The rearrangement joins TRBV6-6 to TRBJ2-7; 9 nucleotides line up with TRBD2. Germline V gene data show CDR1 as MNHNY and CDR2 as SVGAGI (reference sequence). The CDR3 has 14 amino acids. The junction had 3 bases not matched to a gene; V was cut back by 2 bases and J by 4 bases. The CDR3 sequence is CASSYISGSYEQYF. CDR3 sequence (DNA): TGTGCCAGCAGTTACATTAGCGGGAGTTACGAGCAGTACTTC.

This sequence joins TRBV9 and TRBJ1-4; weak D call: TRBD1 (5 bases). Germline-derived CDR1 and CDR2 are SGDLS and YYNGEE. Trimming took 3 bases from V and 0 from J, leaving 15 bases between them. The CDR3 runs to 17 residues. The CDR3 bases are TGTGCCAGCAGCGCAGGTCGGGACCGACCAACTAATGAAAAACTGTTTTTT. Its translation: CASSAGRDRPTNEKLFF.

The chain couples TRBV27 to TRBJ2-1, with TRBD2 matching 9 bases. The CDR3 loop spans 14 amino acids. The germline V gene encodes CDR1 MNHEY and CDR2 SMNVEV (reference sequence). Germline trimming cut 2 bases from V and 9 bases from J; bases unmatched to any gene: 5. CDR3 region: CASSLGQAGGEQFF. CDR3 nucleotide sequence: TGTGCCAGCAGTTTAGGGCAAGCGGGGGGTGAGCAGTTCTTC.

The genes are TRBV7-2 and TRBJ1-5; D remains ambiguous. This CDR3 is 14 amino acids long. CDR1 and CDR2 (germline): SGHTA, FQGNSA. Between the trimmed V and J ends, which lost 4 bases and 5 bases, there was a span of 12 bases. The CDR3 region has the DNA TGTGCCAGCAGCTCGCGGGTTACTGATCAGCCCCAGCATTTT. Residues: CASSSRVTDQPQHF.

The chain links TRBV12-2 to TRBJ1-5; TRBD1 is taken as the D call from the table, unchecked against the DNA. TRBV12-2 is a listed pseudogene. The CDR3 runs 16 residues. The CDR3: CASRLVNRDSNQPQHF. The DNA for the CDR3 is TGTGCAAGTCGCTTGGTAAACAGGGATAGCAATCAGCCCCAGCATTTT.

Comments on this clone: Relative to the germline gene, one junction end is altered; a read error may explain this. J is TRBJ1-1 and V is TRBV7-6, with a tentative D call TRBD1 (5 bases). The CDR3 has 14 residues. Per the germline V gene, CDR1 is SGHVS and CDR2 is FNYEAQ. CDR3 protein: CASTLGREYTEAFF. The CDR3 region has the DNA TGTGCCAGCACCTTAGGCAGGGAGTACACTGAAGCTTTCTTT.

V is TRBV5-4 and J is TRBJ2-1, with a tentative D call TRBD2 (5 bases). The CDR3 is 16 amino acids. Per the germline V gene, CDR1 is SGHNT and CDR2 is YYREEE (reference sequence). V lost 2 bases and J 2 bases, leaving 14 bases between the germline ends. DNA of the CDR3: TGTGCCAGCAGCTTTGATAGCGCGTTTACCTACAATGAGCAGTTCTTC. It yields the protein CASSFDSAFTYNEQFF. Combining the CDR3 with reference TRBV5-4 and TRBJ2-1 gives the whole variable domain ETGVTQSPTHLIKTRGQQVTLRCSSQSGHNTVSWYQQALGQGPQFIFQYYREEENGRGNFPPRFSGLQFPNYSSELNVNALELDDSALYLCASSFDSAFTYNEQFFGPGTRLTVL.

The rearrangement uses TRBV6-6 and TRBJ1-1; 9 positions agree with TRBD1. The length of the CDR3 is 14 residues. Germline CDR1 reads MNHNY; CDR2 reads SVGAGI (reference sequence). V dropped 3 bases and J dropped 6; count of bases not matched to a gene: 5. The CDR3 DNA is TGTGCCAGCAGTTATGGGACAGGGAGCGCTGAAGCTTTCTTT. Translated, it gives CASSYGTGSAEAFF.